A single sample gave rise to the 14 T cell receptor beta chains below, sequenced in a study of blood T cells in healthy people across ages. The second PCR ran roughly 6 to 11 cycles with a sample-barcoded 5' primer and J-beta primers. TCRdb analysed the 5' RACE reads with MiXCR anew, one entry per CDR3 protein. The sample yields over 1,500,000 distinct CDR3 sequences, about 39% seen once. Specimen: blood. The receptors come from a human donor in good health.

V is TRBV4-2 and J is TRBJ2-7; the match to TRBD2 covers 9 bases. Germline CDR1 reads LGHNA; CDR2 reads YNFKEQ. CDR3 length equals 15 residues. The ends lost 1 base at V and 3 bases at J; junction bases unmatched: 4. CDR3 sequence: CASSQVRRGGYEQYF. The CDR3 DNA is TGTGCCAGCAGCCAAGTACGGCGGGGGGGCTACGAGCAGTACTTC.

This clonotype was seen only a few times. The chain has TRBV7-2 and TRBJ1-2, with D hard to call. The V gene lost 5 bases and the J gene lost 3 bases, with 7 bases spanning the gap. Germline V gives CDR1 SGHTA, CDR2 FQGNSA. The CDR3 sequence is 12 residues long. In DNA form, the CDR3 reads TGTGCCAGCAGCATTTGGGACTATGGCTACACCTTC. This codes for CASSIWDYGYTF.

This clonotype came up a few times. V and J are TRBV5-1 and TRBJ2-1; D remains ambiguous. The germline CDR1 and CDR2 sequences are SGHRS and YFSETQ. Trimming pared 2 bases from V and 0 bases from J, leaving 12 bases between. This CDR3 region has 16 residues. The CDR3 region is CASSFDAVGSYNEQFF. CDR3 sequence (DNA): TGCGCCAGCAGCTTTGACGCAGTCGGCTCCTACAATGAGCAGTTCTTC.

The chain has TRBV5-5 and TRBJ1-2; unclear D gene. CDR1 is SGHKS and CDR2 is YYEKEE in the germline V gene (reference sequence). The CDR3 has 13 amino acids. The V and J ends lost 4 bases and 4 bases respectively, with 11 bases between them. The CDR3 reads CASSPIGSYGYTF. The DNA for the CDR3 is TGTGCCAGCAGCCCCATAGGGAGCTATGGCTACACCTTC. The full variable domain, with the rest looked up from reference TRBV5-5 and TRBJ1-2, is DAGVTQSPTHLIKTRGQQVTLRCSPISGHKSVSWYQQVLGQGPQFIFQYYEKEERGRGNFPDRFSARQFPNYSSELNVNALLLGDSALYLCASSPIGSYGYTFGSGTRLTVV.

The genes are TRBV6-2 or TRBV6-3 and TRBJ2-5; TRBD1 agrees at 8 bases. The germline gives CDR1 MNHEY, CDR2 SVGEGT. Losses at the gene ends were 0 bases for V and 4 bases for J; bases not matched to a gene: 10. CDR3 length equals 17 residues. This CDR3 reads CASSYSIRDRFSETQYF. As DNA, the CDR3 is TGTGCCAGCAGTTACTCGATTAGGGACAGGTTTTCAGAGACCCAGTACTTC.

This clonotype was seen only a few times. This chain links TRBV7-9 with TRBJ2-7; 8 bases are shared with TRBD2. The germline V gene has CDR1 SEHNR and CDR2 FQNEAQ (reference sequence). J gave up 0 bases and V 5 bases, and 6 bases lay outside the gene matches. The CDR3 is 15 amino acids. The CDR3 reads CASSRSGVSSYEQYF. CDR3 nucleotide sequence: TGTGCCAGCAGCCGTAGCGGGGTGAGCTCCTACGAGCAGTACTTC. The variable domain in full, completed from reference TRBV7-9 and TRBJ2-7, reads DTGVSQNPRHKITKRGQNVTFRCDPISEHNRLYWYRQTLGQGPEFLTYFQNEAQLEKSRLLSDRFSAERPKGSFSTLEIQRTEQGDSAMYLCASSRSGVSSYEQYFGPGTRLTVT.

This clonotype was found a few times. The chain carries TRBV19 and TRBJ1-5; perhaps TRBD1 as D (5 bases). The length of the CDR3 is 15 residues. Germline-derived CDR1 and CDR2 are LNHDA and SQIVND (reference sequence). The V and J ends lost 4 bases and 5 bases respectively, with 15 bases between them. The chain's CDR3 is CASSTKGTPYQPQHF. CDR3 nucleotides: TGTGCCAGTAGTACAAAAGGGACCCCCTATCAGCCCCAGCATTTT.

The V call is TRBV4-3, the J call TRBJ2-1; TRBD2 agrees at 8 bases. Germline trimming cut 0 bases from V and 4 bases from J; bases unmatched to any gene: 8. The CDR3 extends over 17 amino acids. The germline gives CDR1 LGHNA, CDR2 YSLEER. The DNA of the CDR3 is TGCGCCAGCAGCCAAGATGACGCGGGGGGACCTTACAATGAGCAGTTCTTC. Amino acid sequence: CASSQDDAGGPYNEQFF.

This clonotype turned up a few times. V is TRBV7-3 and J is TRBJ2-4, with D possibly being TRBD2 (5 bases). Germline assignment: CDR1 SGHTA and CDR2 FQGTGA. Deletions cut 5 bases from V and 9 bases from J, with 14 bases between. The CDR3 loop spans 13 amino acids. The DNA of the CDR3 is TGTGCCAGCAGCCCTTCTGGGAGTAGCATTCAGTACTTC. Translated: CASSPSGSSIQYF.

This clonotype was counted between two and nine times. This chain joins TRBV20-1 and TRBJ2-4; 7 bases agree with TRBD2. The closer fit of TRBJ2-7 to the DNA end suggests the J call may be wrong. CDR3 length: 13 amino acids. Germline V lookup: CDR1 DFQATT, CDR2 SNEGSKA (reference sequence). The CDR3 DNA reads TGCAGTGCCGGGGGGAGAGCCACCTACGAGCAGTACTTC. The encoded protein is CSAGGRATYEQYF.

The chain links TRBV6-5 to TRBJ1-2; D unresolved. The V end lost 7 bases, the J end lost 2 bases, and 11 bases lay between the germline ends. The CDR3 covers 13 residues. The germline gives CDR1 MNHEY, CDR2 SVGAGI. This CDR3 is CASKPGRNYGYTF. CDR3 in DNA: TGTGCCAGCAAACCGGGTAGGAACTATGGCTACACCTTC.

There are a few counts of this clonotype. The chain uses TRBV7-6 and TRBJ2-5, with D possibly being TRBD1 or TRBD2 (5 bases each). V lost 5 bases and J 6 bases, leaving 13 bases between the germline ends. The CDR3 consists of 13 residues. Germline V gene sequence: CDR1 SGHVS, CDR2 FNYEAQ. CDR3 nucleotide sequence: TGTGCCAGCAGCCCACGGGGCAAAAAGACCCAGTACTTC. It yields the protein CASSPRGKKTQYF.

This clonotype was found a few times. Its ends do not fully match the called genes, so a read error is possible. The rearrangement uses TRBV7-9 and TRBJ2-1; D not resolved. This CDR3 region has 14 residues. Germline CDR1 SEHNR, CDR2 FQNEAQ (reference sequence). In DNA form, the CDR3 reads TGTGCCAGCAGCTCACCGACGACCCACAATGAGCGGTTCTTC. Its protein product is CASSSPTTHNERFF.

The chain joins TRBV5-1 to TRBJ2-3; TRBD2 aligns across 16 bases. Germline trimming cut 4 bases from V and 7 bases from J; bases unmatched to any gene: 6. Germline V gene sequence: CDR1 SGHRS, CDR2 YFSETQ. The CDR3 contains 16 residues. The CDR3 loop is CASSPGTSGGAYTQYF. CDR3 coding DNA: TGCGCCAGCAGCCCCGGGACTAGCGGGGGGGCGTATACGCAGTATTTT.